This T cell receptor (beta chain) derives from a study of cytomegalovirus exposure and HLA in healthy donors. Profiled with immunoSEQ multiplex PCR; TCRdb holds only in-frame clones, not every one. The sample yields under 250,000 clones, less than 90% seen once. Notes on this clone: Its antigen is not identified.

Overall study results and limits: Reports showed the classifier diagnosing cytomegalovirus status with high specificity and sensitivity.

After removal of 6 bases from V and 0 bases from J, the junction contained 4 bases not matched to a gene. CDR1 is LGHNA and CDR2 is YNFKEQ in the germline V gene. There are 15 residues in the CDR3. The clonotype was recovered from a man aged 18 to 29 in good health and CMV-seropositive. The chain recombines TRBV4-2 with TRBJ2-1; 8 bases map to TRBD2. Sequencing was done on a sample of PBMCs. The CDR3 DNA is TGTGCCAGCAGTCGTACTAGCGGCTCCTACAATGAGCAGTTCTTC. It is translated as CASSRTSGSYNEQFF.